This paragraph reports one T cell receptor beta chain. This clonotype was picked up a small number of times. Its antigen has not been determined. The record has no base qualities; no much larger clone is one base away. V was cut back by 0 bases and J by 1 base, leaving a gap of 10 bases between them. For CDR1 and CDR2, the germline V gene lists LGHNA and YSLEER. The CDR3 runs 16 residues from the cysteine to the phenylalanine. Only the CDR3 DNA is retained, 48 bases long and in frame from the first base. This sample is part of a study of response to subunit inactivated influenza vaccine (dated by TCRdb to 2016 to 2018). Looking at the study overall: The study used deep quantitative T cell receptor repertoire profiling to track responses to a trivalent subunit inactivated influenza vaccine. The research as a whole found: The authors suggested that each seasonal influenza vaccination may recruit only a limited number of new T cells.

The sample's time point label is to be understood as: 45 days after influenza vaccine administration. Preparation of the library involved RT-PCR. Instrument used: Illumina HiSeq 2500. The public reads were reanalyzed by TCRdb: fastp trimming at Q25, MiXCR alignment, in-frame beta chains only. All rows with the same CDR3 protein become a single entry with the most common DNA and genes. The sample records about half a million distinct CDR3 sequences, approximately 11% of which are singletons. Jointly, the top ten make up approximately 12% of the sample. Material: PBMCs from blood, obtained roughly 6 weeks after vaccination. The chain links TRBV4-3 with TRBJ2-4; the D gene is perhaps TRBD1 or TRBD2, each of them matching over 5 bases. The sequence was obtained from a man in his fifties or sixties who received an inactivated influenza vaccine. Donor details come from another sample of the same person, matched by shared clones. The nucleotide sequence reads TGCGCCAGCAGCCAAGATCCAGGGACGGCCAAAAACATTCAGTACTTC. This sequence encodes CASSQDPGTAKNIQYF.